This paragraph covers one T cell receptor beta chain sequence. Its antigen remains unidentified. Within one base of it there is no much larger clone, and no base qualities were kept. This entry comes from a study of blood T cell repertoires in COVID-19 (dated by TCRdb to 2018 to 2020). About the investigation overall: Samples from collaborators originated in the United States, Italy and Spain and spanned both the acute and convalescent phases of COVID-19. The material from the prospective study consisted of cDNA or gDNA derived from T cells, B-cell-depleted T cells, or PBMCs. Deeply sampled blood TCRbeta repertoires from subjects exposed to, actively infected with, or recovered from COVID-19 were included in the dataset. A freely available public database, intended as a resource for researchers studying the immune response to SARS-CoV-2, is where the repertoires were released. Samples came from the ongoing ImmuneRACE study (first 160 participants) plus 1,254 subjects from 6 global collaborators. Sample metadata almost always included a de-identified subject ID, COVID-19 status, age in years and sex. Where available, HLA class I and class II types were taken from metadata supplied by the sample provider and were not determined by assay-based typing. Overall study results and their limits: The amount of clinical and demographic metadata varied by source and participant and was provided uncurated.

Participants in the prospective study were aged about 18 to 100 years, lived in 24 United States geographic areas, and enrolled through a virtual design. To assign participants to cohorts, the prospective study relied on clinical history that participants themselves reported in a screening survey and a study questionnaire. ImmuneRACE Cohort 3 recovered participants were defined by two consecutive negative NP/OP PCR tests, healthcare professional clearance, or symptom resolution. Mobile phlebotomists in the prospective study collected whole blood, serum and a nasopharyngeal or oropharyngeal swab from every participant. Participants in the prospective study had the option to provide additional blood draws and questionnaires over a roughly two-month period. Before DNA extraction, blood samples from the prospective study were shipped at room temperature or frozen. TCRbeta CDR3 regions were amplified from genomic DNA by means of the immunoSEQ Assay, a bias-controlled multiplex PCR. In the source study's methods: Nucleated cell counts per sample were estimated from amplification of reference gene primers within the assay. Sequence reads were collapsed and filtered to measure the absolute abundance of every unique TCRbeta CDR3 rearrangement. For each sample, productive Simpson clonality was calculated as the square root of Simpson's diversity index over productive rearrangements. The clones in this table, taken by TCRdb from immuneACCESS, are in-frame only. Not every clone is retained; where verified, under half of the shortfall comes from an unresolved V gene, and the cause of the rest is unknown. The V and J calls and clone size are taken from that table; D and trimming were inferred from the DNA. The sample records under 300,000 clones, approximately 83% of which are singletons. Over 1.5% of the sample comes from the top ten.

From its cysteine to its phenylalanine, the CDR3 spans 15 amino acids. The retained sequence is limited to the CDR3, 45 bases, with the frame set at the first base. The germline V gene yields SGHAT for CDR1 and FQNNGV for CDR2. The germline V and J ends show losses of 5 bases and 3 bases respectively, and no gene match explains 4 bases of the junction. This sequence uses TRBV11-2 and TRBJ1-4; TRBD1 lines up with 9 middle nucleotides. The sequence was collected from a woman in her fifties or sixties who had recovered from COVID-19. Material for sequencing was PBMCs or T cells enriched from blood (not recorded which). CDR3 region: CASSPDRGPNEKLFF. At the DNA level, the sequence is TGTGCCAGCAGCCCGGACAGGGGACCTAATGAAAAACTGTTTTTT.